The clone carrying this T cell receptor (beta chain) was counted many times. Its specificity is not known. V lost 0 bases, J lost 0 bases, and 9 bases lay in between. The CDR3 spans 15 residues. The germline V gene encodes CDR1 SGHNT and CDR2 YYREEE (reference sequence). Regarding time point: baseline pretreatment blood. Treatment described: 15 Gy SBRT to primary tumor, nephrectomy 4 weeks later. The sample originates from a study of radiation and T cells in renal cell carcinoma. Study-wide results and caveats: From baseline, blood top tumor clonotypes peaked at 2 weeks post-radiation.

Generated by immunoSEQ multiplex PCR, the TCRdb table keeps only in-frame clones and is missing some. Of some 150,000 clones listed, 70% to 90% are singletons. The chain couples TRBV5-4 to TRBJ1-1; D gene ambiguous. The material was blood, obtained from a patient whose treatment included radiotherapy and nephrectomy. The receptor's source is a woman in her fifties or sixties with renal cell carcinoma. CDR3 sequence: CASSLDNRMNTEAFF. The CDR3 DNA is TGTGCCAGCAGCTTGGATAACAGAATGAACACTGAAGCTTTCTTT.